This is a list of T cell receptor beta chains from one sample in a study of CD8 T cells in ankylosing spondylitis. TCRdb passed the 5' RACE reads through MiXCR, listing each CDR3 protein once. Counted here are some 840,000 distinct CDR3 sequences, 10% to 15% occurring once; the ten biggest clones make up just over 0.5%. Sequencing was done on a sample of blood, either unsorted or a sorted T cell fraction (not recorded which). The receptor source for this set is a male donor with ankylosing spondylitis. Both conserved end residues are part of each CDR3. A D gene is named only where the DNA matches it firmly. Clone size, where shown, is once, few, many, or a class for clones that have expanded.

V gene,J gene,D gene,clone size,CDR3 DNA,CDR3 protein
TRBV18,TRBJ1-1,NA,many,TGTGCCAGCTCACGAGGCAGGGGGAACACTGAAGCTTTCTTT,CASSRGRGNTEAFF
TRBV20-1,TRBJ2-5,NA,few,TGCAGTGCTCGATGGCCAGGCGGGACCCAGTACTTC,CSARWPGGTQYF
TRBV6-2/TRBV6-3,TRBJ1-1,NA,few,TGTGCCAGCAGTTATTGGACCGTCGAGACTGAAGCTTTCTTT,CASSYWTVETEAFF
TRBV12-3/TRBV12-4,TRBJ1-6,NA,many,TGTGCCAGCAGTGGATGGGGATATAATTCACCCCTCCACTTT,CASSGWGYNSPLHF
TRBV20-1,TRBJ2-7,NA,NA,TGCAGTGAGAGAGGGGTGAGCTCCTACGAGCAGTACTTC,CSERGVSSYEQYF
TRBV7-2,TRBJ2-7,TRBD1,NA,TGTGCCAGCAGCTTATCAGGGACAGGGGCGATCGAGCAGTACTTC,CASSLSGTGAIEQYF
TRBV5-1,TRBJ1-1,NA,NA,TGCGCCAGCAGCTTGGGAGGGGCGGGGAACGCTGAAGCTTTCTTT,CASSLGGAGNAEAFF
TRBV20-1,TRBJ1-1,NA,few,TGCAGTGCTAGATCATCGGGGGGGGACACTGAAGCTTTCTTT,CSARSSGGDTEAFF
TRBV18,TRBJ2-7,NA,many,TGTGCCAGCAGCCCCGGGACGAATTACGAGCAGTACTTC,CASSPGTNYEQYF
TRBV29-1,TRBJ2-7,NA,many,TGCAGCGCAGTCAGGACGAGAGGGGTCTACGAGCAGTACTTC,CSAVRTRGVYEQYF
TRBV10-2,TRBJ2-3,NA,NA,TGCGCCAGCAGTGAGTCCACGACTCAGGGAACGCAGTATTTT,CASSESTTQGTQYF
TRBV20-1,TRBJ2-6,NA,many,TGCAGTGCTAGAAGGGGATCTGGGGCCAACGTCCTGACTTTC,CSARRGSGANVLTF
TRBV29-1,TRBJ2-1,NA,many,TGCAGCGTTGGGGTTTACAATGAGCAGTTCTTC,CSVGVYNEQFF
TRBV5-1,TRBJ2-2,TRBD1,many,TGTGCCAGCAGCCTCCAGGGGGCCGGGGAGCTGTTTTTT,CASSLQGAGELFF
TRBV7-6,TRBJ2-5,TRBD2,NA,TGTGCCAGCAGCTTAGTAACGGGGGGGAAAGAGACCCAGTACTTC,CASSLVTGGKETQYF
TRBV20-1,TRBJ2-3,TRBD2,NA,TGCAGTGTCACCCAAGTAGCGGGGGCAGATACGCAGTATTTT,CSVTQVAGADTQYF
TRBV5-1,TRBJ2-3,NA,many,TGCGCCAGCAGCCCGCTGGCAGGAGATACGCAGTATTTT,CASSPLAGDTQYF
TRBV20-1,TRBJ2-3,NA,few,TGCAGTGCTCACCCAGACACAGATACGCAGTATTTT,CSAHPDTDTQYF
TRBV6-4,TRBJ2-1,NA,NA,TGTGCCAGCAGTGCAGCTTATGAGGGGGAGCAGTTCTTC,CASSAAYEGEQFF
TRBV9,TRBJ2-6,TRBD1,few,TGTGCCAGCAGCGTAACAGGGGGCTCTGGGGCCAACGTCCTGACTTTC,CASSVTGGSGANVLTF
TRBV20-1,TRBJ1-5,NA,NA,TGCAGTGCTATAGACGATCGCAATCAGCCCCAGCATTTT,CSAIDDRNQPQHF
TRBV6-1,TRBJ2-7,NA,NA,TGTGCCAGCAGTGAAGGTGGTCCTGGAACCTACGAGCAGTACTTC,CASSEGGPGTYEQYF